Listed below are T cell receptor beta chains from one sample, sequenced in a study of T cells after yellow fever vaccination. One entry per CDR3 protein results from TCRdb running MiXCR on the 5' RACE reads. In the table there are around 120,000 distinct CDR3 sequences, about 15% of which are singletons. Material: CD8+ T cells sorted from PBMCs, obtained 5 days after the yellow fever booster vaccination. The receptors were sampled from a young man who received the YFV17D yellow fever vaccine. The CDR3 runs from the conserved cysteine through the conserved F or W. The D gene is left open where the match is weak. Some rows mark clone size as missing; the rest say once, few, many or name a class of expanded clone.

j_call,clone_size,v_call,d_call,cdr3_aa,cdr3_nt
TRBJ2-7,NA,TRBV5-1,NA,CASSRSPDRLHREQYF,TGCGCCAGCAGCCGATCACCAGACAGGCTTCATCGCGAGCAGTACTTC
TRBJ2-3,NA,TRBV7-3,TRBD2,CASTPYPSGGHLDTQYF,TGTGCCAGCACCCCCTATCCTAGCGGGGGACATTTAGATACGCAGTATTTT
TRBJ2-2,NA,TRBV2,NA,CASRRRASNTGELFF,TGTGCCAGCAGGCGCCGGGCCTCGAACACCGGGGAGCTGTTTTTT
TRBJ2-2,many,TRBV5-4,NA,CASSFDPENTGELFF,TGTGCCAGCAGCTTTGACCCGGAGAACACCGGGGAGCTGTTTTTT
TRBJ1-1,NA,TRBV20-1,NA,CSAFPGTTNTEAFF,TGCAGTGCTTTCCCCGGGACAACTAACACTGAAGCTTTCTTT
TRBJ1-2,few,TRBV19,NA,CKAGAYTF,TGTAAGGCCGGGGCTTACACCTTC
TRBJ1-1,few,TRBV29-1,NA,CSVEAGAENTEAFF,TGCAGCGTTGAAGCGGGGGCGGAAAACACTGAAGCTTTCTTT
TRBJ2-5,few,TRBV4-1,TRBD2,CASSQAGGRWQETQYF,TGCGCCAGCAGCCAGGCGGGGGGGCGATGGCAAGAGACCCAGTACTTC
TRBJ1-3,NA,TRBV20-1,TRBD1,CSARDPDRGQAGNTIYF,TGCAGTGCTAGAGACCCCGACAGGGGTCAGGCTGGAAACACCATATATTTT
TRBJ1-2,once,TRBV4-2,TRBD1,CASSRATGGSYGYTF,TGTGCCAGCAGCCGGGCGACAGGGGGCAGTTATGGCTACACCTTC
TRBJ1-5,NA,TRBV6-2/TRBV6-3,NA,CASSYPGQPQHF,TGTGCCAGCAGTTATCCGGGGCAGCCCCAGCATTTT
TRBJ2-1,NA,TRBV7-9,TRBD2,CASSSSGGPYNEQFF,TGTGCCAGCAGCTCAAGCGGGGGGCCCTACAATGAGCAGTTCTTC
TRBJ2-7,NA,TRBV11-2,TRBD1,CASSSSGGWSSYEQYF,TGTGCCAGCAGCTCCTCAGGGGGCTGGAGCTCCTACGAGCAGTACTTC
TRBJ1-1,NA,TRBV7-8,NA,CASSLDRGTMNTEAFF,TGTGCCAGCAGCTTAGATCGAGGGACCATGAACACTGAAGCTTTCTTT
TRBJ1-5,NA,TRBV4-1,NA,CASSQGSQPQHF,TGCGCCAGCAGCCAAGGTAGTCAGCCCCAGCATTTT
TRBJ2-1,NA,TRBV29-1,NA,CSVERVNEQFF,TGCAGCGTTGAGCGGGTAAATGAGCAGTTCTTC
TRBJ2-3,NA,TRBV11-2,TRBD2,CASSFGAGGTDTQYF,TGTGCCAGCAGCTTCGGTGCGGGGGGCACAGATACGCAGTATTTT
TRBJ2-7,many,TRBV29-1,NA,CSVEGSDNSRDYEQYF,TGCAGCGTTGAAGGGTCAGACAATTCCCGGGACTACGAGCAGTACTTC
TRBJ2-3,few,TRBV12-3/TRBV12-4,TRBD1,CASSSIGTGANTQYF,TGTGCCAGCAGTTCCATTGGGACAGGGGCAAATACGCAGTATTTT
TRBJ2-3,NA,TRBV4-1,TRBD2,CASSQDPPGLAGVVRYF,TGCGCCAGCAGCCAAGACCCCCCGGGGCTAGCGGGGGTGGTTCGGTATTTT
TRBJ2-5,many,TRBV6-5,NA,CASSLNSQETQYF,TGTGCCAGCAGTTTAAACAGTCAAGAGACCCAGTACTTC
TRBJ1-3,few,TRBV7-6,NA,CASAGTEVGVYF,TGTGCCAGCGCCGGGACTGAAGTAGGAGTATATTTT
TRBJ1-1,few,TRBV20-1,NA,CSARPGTTMAEAFF,TGCAGTGCTAGACCCGGGACAACAATGGCTGAAGCTTTCTTT
TRBJ2-3,NA,TRBV11-3,NA,CASSEGQTLTDTQYF,TGTGCCAGCAGCGAAGGACAAACCCTCACAGATACGCAGTATTTT
TRBJ2-6,NA,TRBV9,TRBD1,CASSAGQGAPAGANVLTF,TGTGCCAGCAGCGCCGGACAGGGGGCGCCAGCTGGGGCCAACGTCCTGACTTTC
TRBJ2-1,few,TRBV4-3,TRBD2,CASSQDWTSSYNEQFF,TGCGCCAGCAGCCAAGATTGGACTAGCTCCTACAATGAGCAGTTCTTC
TRBJ2-1,NA,TRBV6-5,TRBD2,CASSYTGGLYNEQFF,TGTGCCAGCAGTTACACGGGGGGACTTTACAATGAGCAGTTCTTC
TRBJ1-5,NA,TRBV12-3/TRBV12-4,TRBD1,CASSFQGVGPNQPQHF,TGTGCCAGCAGTTTTCAGGGGGTAGGACCCAATCAGCCCCAGCATTTT
TRBJ2-1,many,TRBV2,NA,CASSEYRQLNNEQFF,TGTGCCAGCAGTGAATACCGACAGTTAAACAATGAGCAGTTCTTC
TRBJ1-2,few,TRBV4-3,NA,CASSQASAGGSWSYTF,TGCGCCAGCAGCCAAGCTTCGGCCGGGGGCTCTTGGAGCTACACCTTC
TRBJ2-5,few,TRBV7-7,NA,CASSSTYDGQETQYF,TGTGCCAGCAGCTCAACGTACGACGGCCAAGAGACCCAGTACTTC
TRBJ1-2,few,TRBV10-3,TRBD1,CAIASTGDDPYGYTF,TGTGCCATCGCATCCACAGGGGATGACCCTTATGGCTACACCTTC